The rows below give T cell receptor beta chains drawn from one sample of a study of T-cell memory formation after mild COVID-19. One entry per CDR3 protein, called by TCRdb with MiXCR from the 5' RACE reads. The sample carries 40,000 to 55,000 distinct CDR3 sequences, 10% to 15% recorded once. Sequencing used PBMCs or a T cell subset sorted from them (not recorded which). The source is a man aged 18 to 30 who had mild COVID-19 (a few samples of this study predate the infection). Cell type and time point are not known. Each CDR3 is given with its conserved first and last residue. Clone size appears in some rows only: once, few, many, or a class for an expanded clone.

V: TRBV6-2/TRBV6-3; size: few; CDR3: CASSYPSENNEQFF
V: TRBV15; size: many; CDR3: CATSKLGELFF
V: TRBV3-1; size: NA; CDR3: CASSQGLVGTPLHF
V: TRBV6-2/TRBV6-3; size: few; CDR3: CASWEGGEQYF
V: TRBV5-1; size: few; CDR3: CASSFLKGGKETQYF
V: TRBV7-9; size: few; CDR3: CASSRAGGLTDTQYF
V: TRBV7-3; size: many; CDR3: CASSLDRSGTNYEQYF
V: TRBV27; size: few; CDR3: CASTTAVNSPLHF
V: TRBV7-2; size: NA; CDR3: CASRTQASGGADTQYF
V: TRBV12-5; size: many; CDR3: CASGRGLAGQTQYF
V: TRBV7-2; size: many; CDR3: CASSLESGTLTEQYF
V: TRBV19; size: few; CDR3: CASSIVAGAGELFF
V: TRBV3-1; size: NA; CDR3: CASSPVVQAYNSPLHF
V: TRBV20-1; size: NA; CDR3: CSAGRGTNEQYF
V: TRBV12-3/TRBV12-4; size: few; CDR3: CASSFHRTPDTQYF
V: TRBV18; size: NA; CDR3: CASSPGTGQQPQHF
V: TRBV20-1; size: NA; CDR3: CSARGTVDTQYF
V: TRBV9; size: once; CDR3: CASSGPDSANEKLFF
V: TRBV6-5; size: few; CDR3: CASSYALSSYNEQFF
V: TRBV3-1; size: NA; CDR3: CASSQGLGQGRANEQFF
V: TRBV3-1; size: many; CDR3: CASSQVLVGPNTGELFF
V: TRBV29-1; size: NA; CDR3: CSVGAGGTEAFF